This paragraph reports one T cell receptor beta chain. This clonotype showed up many times. Its recognized antigen is unknown. Per-base qualities were not stored, and no clone one base away is much larger. The library came from PCR. The run used an Illumina HiSeq 2500. TCR libraries were prepared with molecular barcoding, using unique molecular identifiers to normalize TCRbeta repertoire quantification. The public reads were quality trimmed at Q25 with fastp and then assembled into clones with MiXCR by TCRdb, keeping productive beta chains. Identical CDR3 proteins give one entry, which carries the most common genes and DNA. This sample has about 980,000 distinct CDR3 sequences in its table, and 25% to 35% of those were observed once. The ten most abundant clones make up over 25% of the sample. Taken with the paper, the label for treatment or condition translates to: allogeneic hematopoietic cell transplantation with graft depleted of TCRalphabeta T cells and CD19 B cells. The children who served as transplant recipients had been given grafts of TCRalphabeta/CD19-depleted allogeneic hematopoietic cells.

Including cysteine and phenylalanine, the CDR3 has 12 amino acids. The CDR3 DNA has 36 bases and is translated from base 1. The V and J ends are trimmed by 4 bases and 2 bases, leaving 6 bases between them. Sequences SQVTM (CDR1) and ANQGSEA (CDR2) are obtained from the germline V gene. This record belongs to a study of T-cell reconstitution after alpha-beta-depleted transplantation in children listed by TCRdb under 2016. For the study in its entirety: T-cell immune reconstitution after TCRalphabeta/CD19-depleted allogeneic hematopoietic cell transplantation in children was quantitatively tracked in the study by means of TCR repertoire profiling.

General findings and caveats noted by the study authors: In some patients, high TCRbeta diversity at day 60 was attributed to recipient T cells and intrathymic progenitors that had survived conditioning. About two months after transplant, the apparently early recovery of alphabetaT-cell counts reportedly depended on just several hundred clones that had expanded rapidly and came from non-depleted graft cells. Hyperexpanded clone frequencies declined over subsequent months; after one year, T-cell counts and TCRbeta diversity were mostly attributed to newly produced T cells.

Here the chain combines TRBV29-1 and TRBJ1-5, with an unclear D gene assignment. The clonotype originates from a boy under two years old who had a stem cell transplant for SCID, so the T cells may come from the graft donor. The material was PBMCs, mostly from graft donor cells, obtained 360 days after TCRalphabeta/CD19-depleted stem cell transplant. The CDR3 region has the sequence CSVGQGNQPQHF. At the DNA level, the sequence is TGCAGCGTTGGCCAGGGCAATCAGCCCCAGCATTTT.